Below are 22 T cell receptor beta chains sequenced from a single sample in a study of blood T cell repertoires in COVID-19 (dated by TCRdb to 2020 to 2021). The receptor library was made with the immunoSEQ multiplex PCR assay. In TCRdb, the immuneACCESS table is reduced to in-frame sequences with V and J assigned. These tables do not hold every clone; where another copy was compared, an unresolved V gene accounts for under half, and the others remain unexplained. This sample holds about 150,000 clones; around 80% were observed only once. The top ten clonotypes cover about 7.7% of the sample. Sequenced input: PBMCs or T cells enriched from blood (not recorded which). These receptors were collected from a man aged 50-60 years who had recovered from COVID-19.

V gene TRBV1 combines with J gene TRBJ2-1; the D call in the table, TRBD2, was not verified against the DNA. TRBV1 represents a pseudogene. The CDR3 covers 14 residues. CDR3: CTSSQDGGRNEQFF. CDR3 bases: TGCACCAGCAGCCAAGATGGAGGCCGCAATGAGCAGTTCTTC.

This clone was seen more than once but under ten times. The chain is built from TRBV6-4 and TRBJ2-2, with 8 nucleotides matching TRBD1. This CDR3 has 16 amino acids. Germline-derived CDR1 and CDR2 are MRHNA and SNTAGT. V lost 5 bases and J lost 3; bases outside the gene matches: 8. The CDR3 nucleotides are TGTGCCAGCAGTCCCGAGGGACAGGCCCACACCGGGGAGCTGTTTTTT. Amino acid sequence: CASSPEGQAHTGELFF.

The DNA of the CDR3 is TGTGCCAGCAGTTTATCTGGACAGGGTGGTTATCAGCCCCAGCATTTT. It codes for CASSLSGQGGYQPQHF. This chain links TRBV27 with TRBJ1-5; TRBD1 matches 8 bases. V was clipped by 0 bases and J by 5 bases; unmatched bases: 6. Germline V gene sequence: CDR1 MNHEY, CDR2 SMNVEV (reference sequence). CDR3 length: 16 amino acids.

The J gene is TRBJ1-4, the V gene TRBV6-5; 9 bases map to TRBD1. The CDR3 covers 16 residues. Germline assignment: CDR1 MNHEY and CDR2 SVGAGI. V gave up 4 bases and J gave up 11 bases; unmatched junction bases: 14. As DNA, the CDR3 is TGTGCCAGCAGTTCTCCCGGGACAGGGAATGAGGGGAAACTGTTTTTT. This sequence encodes CASSSPGTGNEGKLFF.

The rearrangement joins TRBV6-5 to TRBJ1-5, with D possibly being TRBD1 (5 bases). The CDR3 length is 13 residues. Per the germline V gene, CDR1 is MNHEY and CDR2 is SVGAGI. Trimming cost V 2 bases and J 7 bases, with 9 bases left between them. CDR3 nucleotides: TGTGCCAGCAGTTACCGGGGGTTCCAGCCCCAGCATTTT. Translating it yields CASSYRGFQPQHF.

The CDR3 protein is CASSPTSGGLLETQYF. In nucleotides, the CDR3 is TGTGCCAGCAGCCCGACTAGCGGGGGGCTGTTAGAGACCCAGTACTTC. This chain joins TRBV9 and TRBJ2-5, with 13 bases lining up with TRBD2. The V gene end was trimmed by 4 bases and the J gene end by 4 bases; junction bases not matched to a gene: 7. The CDR3 runs 16 residues. Germline values: CDR1 SGDLS, CDR2 YYNGEE.

This sequence joins TRBV5-1 and TRBJ1-2; no firm D call. The ends were cut back, 2 bases at V and 3 bases at J, with 11 bases in the middle. Per germline, CDR1 SGHRS and CDR2 YFSETQ. The CDR3 is 14 amino acids. This chain's CDR3 is CASSFNDIYYGYTF. The CDR3 coding sequence is TGCGCCAGCAGCTTCAACGACATCTACTATGGCTACACCTTC. Filled out from reference TRBV5-1 and TRBJ1-2, the complete variable domain reads KAGVTQTPRYLIKTRGQQVTLSCSPISGHRSVSWYQQTPGQGLQFLFEYFSETQRNKGNFPGRFSGRQFSNSRSEMNVSTLELGDSALYLCASSFNDIYYGYTFGSGTRLTVV.

This clone was counted only a few times. The DNA of the CDR3 is TGTGCCAGCACCCACAGGGTGTCTGAAGCTTTCTTT. It encodes CASTHRVSEAFF. The chain carries TRBV6-5 and TRBJ1-1, with a weak D call TRBD1 (6 bases). The V gene's germline CDR1 is MNHEY and CDR2 SVGAGI. Trimming pared 7 bases from V and 6 bases from J, leaving 12 bases between. The CDR3 contains 12 residues.

The chain has TRBV12-3 or TRBV12-4 and TRBJ1-5; D perhaps matches TRBD1 (5 bases). The V end lost 6 bases, the J end lost 4 bases, and 7 bases lay between the germline ends. This CDR3 is built from 12 residues. The CDR3 here is CASSAGNQPQHF. The CDR3 DNA sequence: TGTGCCAGCAGCGCAGGGAATCAGCCCCAGCATTTT.

The V gene is TRBV7-2, the J gene TRBJ2-5, with TRBD1 matching over 10 bases. CDR3 length equals 16 residues. The V gene's germline CDR1 is SGHTA and CDR2 FQGNSA. With 4 bases clipped from V and 4 bases from J, the junction kept 9 bases outside the gene matches. CDR3 nucleotide sequence: TGTGCCAGCAGCTCGTCCGGGACAGGGGCAGGAGAGACCCAGTACTTC. This encodes CASSSSGTGAGETQYF.

The chain has TRBV30 and TRBJ1-4; D uncertain. Trimming pared 6 bases from V and 0 bases from J, leaving 17 bases between. CDR3 size: 16 residues. Germline CDR1 is GTSNPN and CDR2 is SVGIG (reference sequence). CDR3 sequence (DNA): TGTGCCTGTCCACTGGAGGGTGGTTCAACTAATGAAAAACTGTTTTTT. Translation: CACPLEGGSTNEKLFF.

The chain recombines TRBV29-1 with TRBJ1-4, with TRBD1 matching 10 bases. The V and J ends lost 3 bases and 5 bases, in that order; junction bases with no gene match: 3. CDR1 SQVTM and CDR2 ANQGSEA come from the germline V gene. The CDR3 sequence is 14 residues long. The CDR3 coding sequence is TGCAGCGTTGAGTCGGGACAGGGGAATGAAAAACTGTTTTTT. This gives the protein CSVESGQGNEKLFF. Complete variable domain (other parts from reference TRBV29-1 and TRBJ1-4): SAVISQKPSRDICQRGTSLTIQCQVDSQVTMMFWYRQQPGQSLTLIATANQGSEATYESGFVIDKFPISRPNLTFSTLTVSNMSPEDSSIYLCSVESGQGNEKLFFGSGTQLSVL.

The J gene is TRBJ2-7, the V gene TRBV18; 7 bases line up with TRBD1. With V trimmed by 0 bases and J by 4 bases, 3 bases remained unmatched. Germline CDR1 reads KGHSH; CDR2 reads LQKENI. This CDR3 region has 14 residues. The CDR3 spells CASSPPGQKYEQYF. CDR3 nucleotide sequence: TGTGCCAGCTCACCACCGGGACAGAAATACGAGCAGTACTTC.

This chain uses TRBV11-3 with TRBJ2-1; D might be TRBD2 (5 bases). This CDR3 has 15 amino acids. V lost 2 bases and J 0 bases, leaving 8 bases between the germline ends. CDR1 and CDR2 (germline): SGHNT, YENEEA. The CDR3 here is CASSLNSGSYNEQFF. The CDR3 DNA sequence: TGTGCCAGCAGCTTAAACAGCGGCTCCTACAATGAGCAGTTCTTC.

The genes are TRBV12-3 or TRBV12-4 and TRBJ2-3; D possibly corresponds to TRBD1 (5 bases). Trimming removed 1 base from V and 5 bases from J, with 7 bases in between. The CDR3 runs 13 residues. Here the CDR3 DNA reads TGTGCCAGCAGTTTAGGGGGCGAAGATACGCAGTATTTT. As protein: CASSLGGEDTQYF.

The chain uses TRBV5-1 and TRBJ2-2; possibly TRBD1 for D (5 bases). Trimming removed 4 bases from V and 5 bases from J, with 9 bases in between. Germline CDR1 reads SGHRS; CDR2 reads YFSETQ. The CDR3 is 13 residues long. CDR3 nucleotide sequence: TGCGCCAGCAGCAATCAGGGAACCGGGGAGCTGTTTTTT. It is translated as CASSNQGTGELFF.

The gene calls are TRBV19 and TRBJ1-3; D is possibly TRBD1 (6 bases). Germline V lookup: CDR1 LNHDA, CDR2 SQIVND (reference sequence). The CDR3 is 16 amino acids. The V gene lost 3 bases and the J gene lost 0 bases, with 12 bases spanning the gap. Here the CDR3 reads CASSITGTYSGNTIYF. Written as DNA, the CDR3 is TGTGCCAGTAGTATTACAGGGACATACTCTGGAAACACCATATATTTT.

This clone was seen just once. The CDR3 DNA is TGTGCCACCAGCAGAGTGGCCAGAAGCTCCTACGAGCAGTACTTC. Residues: CATSRVARSSYEQYF. The chain links TRBV15 to TRBJ2-7; D remains ambiguous. Germline values: CDR1 LNHNV, CDR2 YYDKDF (reference sequence). V dropped 1 base and J dropped 0 bases, with 10 bases sitting between them. This CDR3 is built from 15 residues.

The chain is built from TRBV18 and TRBJ1-1; 11 nucleotides align to TRBD1. V was pared by 2 bases and J by 5 bases, with 10 bases of the junction left unmatched. The CDR3 covers 17 residues. The germline CDR1 and CDR2 sequences are KGHSH and LQKENI. The CDR3 DNA sequence: TGTGCCAGCTCACCAATACTGGACAGGGGGCATGGTACTGAAGCTTTCTTT. The encoded protein is CASSPILDRGHGTEAFF.

The CDR3 protein is CASSQTTSFETQYF. CDR3 DNA sequence: TGTGCCAGCAGCCAAACAACTAGTTTTGAGACCCAGTACTTC. The V gene is TRBV3-1 (or the pseudogene TRBV3-2), the J gene TRBJ2-5, with D perhaps matching TRBD2 (5 bases). The CDR3 contains 14 residues. V lost 2 bases, J lost 5 bases, and 12 bases lay in between. Germline-derived CDR1 and CDR2 are LGHDT and YNNKEL (reference sequence).

J is TRBJ2-1 and V is TRBV10-3; tentatively, D is TRBD1 (6 bases). CDR3 size: 12 residues. Germline V gene sequence: CDR1 ENHRY, CDR2 SYGVKD. With 4 bases removed from V and 7 bases from J, the gap between germline ends came to 8 bases. The CDR3 reads CAISARGNEQFF. CDR3 sequence (DNA): TGTGCCATCAGTGCAAGGGGGAATGAGCAGTTCTTC.

V is TRBV24-1 and J is TRBJ2-3; D gene unclear. The germline gives CDR1 KGHDR, CDR2 SFDVKD. V was pared by 0 bases and J by 4 bases, with 4 bases between. The CDR3 has 13 residues. The CDR3, as DNA: TGTGCCACCAGTGATTTGCTCGCAGATACGCAGTATTTT. It encodes CATSDLLADTQYF.